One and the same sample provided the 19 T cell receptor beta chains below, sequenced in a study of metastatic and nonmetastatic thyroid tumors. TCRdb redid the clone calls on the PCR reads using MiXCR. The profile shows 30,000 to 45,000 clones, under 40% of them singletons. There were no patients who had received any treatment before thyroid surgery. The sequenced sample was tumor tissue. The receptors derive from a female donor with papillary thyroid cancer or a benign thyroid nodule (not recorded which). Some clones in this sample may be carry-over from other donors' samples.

CDR3 sequence: CATSVTGTSGRARGEQFF. CDR3 DNA: TGTGCCACCAGTGTCACGGGGACTAGCGGGAGGGCCCGGGGTGAGCAGTTCTTC. V gene TRBV24-1 combines with J gene TRBJ2-1, with 16 bases aligning to TRBD2. The CDR3 totals 18 residues. After removal of 5 bases from V and 9 bases from J, the junction contained 12 bases not matched to a gene. The germline V gene encodes CDR1 KGHDR and CDR2 SFDVKD.

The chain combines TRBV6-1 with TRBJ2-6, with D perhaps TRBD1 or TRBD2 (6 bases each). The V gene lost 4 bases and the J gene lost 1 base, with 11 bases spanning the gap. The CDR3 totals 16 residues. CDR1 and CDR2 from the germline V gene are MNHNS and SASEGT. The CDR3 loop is CASSGGGLSGANVLTF. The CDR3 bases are TGTGCCAGCAGTGGAGGGGGACTTTCTGGGGCCAACGTCCTGACTTTC.

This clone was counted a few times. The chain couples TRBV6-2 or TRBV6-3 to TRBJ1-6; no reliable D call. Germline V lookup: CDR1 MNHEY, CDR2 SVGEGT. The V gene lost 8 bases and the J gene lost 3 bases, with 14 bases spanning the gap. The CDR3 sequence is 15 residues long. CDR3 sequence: CASRKPTNYNSPLHF. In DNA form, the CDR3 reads TGTGCCAGCCGGAAACCCACGAACTATAATTCACCCCTCCACTTT.

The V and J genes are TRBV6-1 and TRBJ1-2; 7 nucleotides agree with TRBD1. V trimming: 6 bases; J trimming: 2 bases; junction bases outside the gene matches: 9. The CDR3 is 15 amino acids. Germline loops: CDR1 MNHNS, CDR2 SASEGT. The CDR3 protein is CASSAGGAGNYGYTF. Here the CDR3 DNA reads TGTGCCAGCAGCGCAGGGGGTGCGGGGAACTATGGCTACACCTTC.

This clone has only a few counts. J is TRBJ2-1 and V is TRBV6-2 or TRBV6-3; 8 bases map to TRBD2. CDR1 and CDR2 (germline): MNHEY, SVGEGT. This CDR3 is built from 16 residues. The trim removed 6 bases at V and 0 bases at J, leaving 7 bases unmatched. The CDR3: CASRRLARGSYNEQFF. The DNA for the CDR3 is TGTGCCAGCAGGAGACTAGCGCGCGGCTCCTACAATGAGCAGTTCTTC.

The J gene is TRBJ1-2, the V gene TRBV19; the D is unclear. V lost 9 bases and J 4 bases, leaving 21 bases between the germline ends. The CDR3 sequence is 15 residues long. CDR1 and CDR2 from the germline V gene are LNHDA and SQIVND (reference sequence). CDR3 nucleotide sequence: TGTGCCAGCCATCCTGGATATCTCGAGGGCTATGGCTACACCTTC. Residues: CASHPGYLEGYGYTF.

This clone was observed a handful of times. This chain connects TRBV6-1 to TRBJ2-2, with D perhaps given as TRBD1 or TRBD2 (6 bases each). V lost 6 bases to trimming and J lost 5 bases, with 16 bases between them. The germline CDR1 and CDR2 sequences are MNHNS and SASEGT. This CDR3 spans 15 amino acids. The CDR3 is CASRTLGGETGELFF. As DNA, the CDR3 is TGTGCCAGCAGAACCCTCGGGGGCGAGACCGGGGAGCTGTTTTTT.

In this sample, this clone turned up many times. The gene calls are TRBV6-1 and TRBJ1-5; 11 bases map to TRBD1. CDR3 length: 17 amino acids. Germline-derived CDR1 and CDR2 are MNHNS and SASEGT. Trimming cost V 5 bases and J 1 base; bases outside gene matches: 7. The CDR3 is CASSPGTGGTSNQPQHF. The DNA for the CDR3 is TGTGCCAGCAGTCCCGGGACAGGGGGTACAAGCAATCAGCCCCAGCATTTT.

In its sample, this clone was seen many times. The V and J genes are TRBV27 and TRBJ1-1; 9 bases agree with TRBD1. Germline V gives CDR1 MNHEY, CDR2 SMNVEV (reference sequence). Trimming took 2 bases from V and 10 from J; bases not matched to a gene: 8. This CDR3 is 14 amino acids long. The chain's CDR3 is CASSLTGGVLGAFF. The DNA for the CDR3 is TGTGCCAGCAGTTTAACAGGGGGCGTTTTAGGAGCTTTCTTT.

The CDR3 region is CASSPRGLIGSLEDTDTQYF. The CDR3 coding sequence is TGTGCCAGCAGTCCCCGAGGGCTTATTGGGAGTCTGGAAGACACAGATACGCAGTATTTT. The chain carries TRBV12-3 or TRBV12-4 and TRBJ2-3; D might be TRBD2 (5 bases). CDR3 length: 20 residues. V lost 5 bases and J lost 2, with 29 bases in between.

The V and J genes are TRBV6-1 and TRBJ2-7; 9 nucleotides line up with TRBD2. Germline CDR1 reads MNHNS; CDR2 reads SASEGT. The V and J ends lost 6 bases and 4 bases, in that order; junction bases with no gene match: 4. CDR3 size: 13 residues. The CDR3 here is CASRDLAGYEQYF. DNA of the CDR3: TGTGCCAGCAGAGATCTAGCGGGGTACGAGCAGTACTTC.

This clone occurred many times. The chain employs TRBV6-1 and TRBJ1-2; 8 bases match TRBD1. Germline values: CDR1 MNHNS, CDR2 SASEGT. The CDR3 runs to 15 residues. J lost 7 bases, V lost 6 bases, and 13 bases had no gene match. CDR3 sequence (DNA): TGTGCCAGCAGCCTAGCCGGACAGGGTGATGCTGGCTACACCTTC. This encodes CASSLAGQGDAGYTF.

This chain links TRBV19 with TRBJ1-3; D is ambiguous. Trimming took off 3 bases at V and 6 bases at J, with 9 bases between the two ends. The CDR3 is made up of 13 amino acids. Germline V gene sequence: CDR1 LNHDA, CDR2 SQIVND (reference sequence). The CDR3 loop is CASSMWPANTIYF. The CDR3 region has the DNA TGTGCCAGTAGTATGTGGCCCGCAAACACCATATATTTT.

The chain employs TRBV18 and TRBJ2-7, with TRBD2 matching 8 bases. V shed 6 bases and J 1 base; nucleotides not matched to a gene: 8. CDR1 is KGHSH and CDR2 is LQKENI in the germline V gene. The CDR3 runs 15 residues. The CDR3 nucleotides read TGTGCCAGCTCGTCCGGGGGGGGGCCTTCCTACGAGCAGTACTTC. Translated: CASSSGGGPSYEQYF.

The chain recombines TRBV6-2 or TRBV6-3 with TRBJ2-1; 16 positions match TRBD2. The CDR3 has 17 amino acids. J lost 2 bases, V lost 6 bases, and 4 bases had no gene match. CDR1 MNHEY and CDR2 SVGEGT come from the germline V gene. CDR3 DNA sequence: TGTGCCAGCAGCCGGGGACTAGCGGGAGGGGCCTACAATGAGCAGTTCTTC. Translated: CASSRGLAGGAYNEQFF.

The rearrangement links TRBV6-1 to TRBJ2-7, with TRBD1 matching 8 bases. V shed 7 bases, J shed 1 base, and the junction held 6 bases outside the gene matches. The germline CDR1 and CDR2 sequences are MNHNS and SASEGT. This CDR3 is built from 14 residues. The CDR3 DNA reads TGTGCCAGCAAGAGGACAGGGAGGTCCTACGAGCAGTACTTC. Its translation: CASKRTGRSYEQYF.

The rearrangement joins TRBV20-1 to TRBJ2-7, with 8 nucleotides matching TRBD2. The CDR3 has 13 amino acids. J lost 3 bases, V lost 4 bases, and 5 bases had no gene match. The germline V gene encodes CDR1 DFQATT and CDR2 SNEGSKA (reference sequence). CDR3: CSATLTSGYEQYF. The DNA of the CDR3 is TGCAGTGCTACCCTCACTAGCGGCTACGAGCAGTACTTC.

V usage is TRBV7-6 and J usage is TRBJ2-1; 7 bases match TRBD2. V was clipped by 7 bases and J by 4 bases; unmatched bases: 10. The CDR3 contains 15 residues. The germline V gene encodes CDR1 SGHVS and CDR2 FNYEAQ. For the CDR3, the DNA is TGTGCCAGCACCTCCCGGGGGGATGGATACAATGAGCAGTTCTTC. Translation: CASTSRGDGYNEQFF.

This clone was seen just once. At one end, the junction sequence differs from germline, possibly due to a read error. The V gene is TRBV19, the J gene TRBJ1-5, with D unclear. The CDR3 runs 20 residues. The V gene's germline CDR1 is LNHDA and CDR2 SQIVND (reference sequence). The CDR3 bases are TGTGCCAGCAGTATAGGTTTTGTGTATCGGATTGAGGGAGGCAATCAGCCCCAGCATTTT. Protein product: CASSIGFVYRIEGGNQPQHF.